Below, 18 T cell receptor beta chains from the same sample are listed, as sequenced in a study of T-cell memory formation after mild COVID-19. TCRdb redid the calling of the 5' RACE reads with MiXCR, one entry per CDR3 protein. Here the sample spans 400,000 or so distinct CDR3 sequences, 20% to 25% being singletons. The sequenced sample was PBMCs or a T cell subset sorted from them (not recorded which). The source is an adult woman who had mild COVID-19 (a few samples of this study predate the infection). Cell type and time point are not known.

DNA for the CDR3: TGTGCCACCGGGACAGGGGGCGCGCCCGAGCAGTACTTC. Translating gives CATGTGGAPEQYF. This sequence joins TRBV24-1 and TRBJ2-7; 12 bases match TRBD1. CDR1 is KGHDR, CDR2 SFDVKD, per germline. Trimming removed 9 bases from V and 6 bases from J; junction bases left unmatched: 5. The CDR3 runs to 13 residues.

This clonotype appeared a few times. The rearrangement uses TRBV25-1 and TRBJ2-1; TRBD2 is a possible D gene (5 bases). The CDR3 runs to 15 residues. Per germline, CDR1 MGHDK and CDR2 SYGVNS. The ends were cut back, 2 bases at V and 3 bases at J, with 11 bases in the middle. CDR3 sequence: CASSEVGDYYNEQFF. The CDR3 bases are TGTGCCAGCAGTGAAGTAGGAGACTACTACAATGAGCAGTTCTTC.

The chain recombines TRBV25-1 with TRBJ2-1, with D possibly being TRBD2 (6 bases). The CDR3 is 17 amino acids. Trimming removed 1 base at V and 0 bases at J, with 13 bases between. Germline-derived CDR1 and CDR2 are MGHDK and SYGVNS. Here the CDR3 DNA reads TGTGCCAGCAGTGAATCTCCAGTAGCGGCCTCCTACAATGAGCAGTTCTTC. Translation gives CASSESPVAASYNEQFF.

The chain joins TRBV29-1 to TRBJ2-1; 12 bases fit TRBD2. With 7 bases clipped from V and 8 bases from J, the junction kept 3 bases outside the gene matches. Germline V gives CDR1 SQVTM, CDR2 ANQGSEA. This CDR3 spans 12 amino acids. DNA of the CDR3: TGCAGCGCCAGGACTAGCGGGGATGAGCAGTTCTTC. Its protein product is CSARTSGDEQFF.

This clonotype showed up just a few times. V and J are TRBV20-1 and TRBJ2-1; D ambiguous. In germline, CDR1 is DFQATT, CDR2 SNEGSKA (reference sequence). V lost 0 bases and J 6 bases, leaving 12 bases between the germline ends. CDR3 length: 14 amino acids. CDR3 bases: TGCAGTGCTAGAGATATATCTCAGATCAATGAGCAGTTCTTC. Amino acid sequence: CSARDISQINEQFF.

This clonotype was counted between two and nine times. This chain links TRBV29-1 with TRBJ2-7; D may correspond to TRBD1 or TRBD2 (7 bases each). Trimming stripped 0 bases from V and 4 bases from J, with 16 bases between. The germline V gene has CDR1 SQVTM and CDR2 ANQGSEA. The CDR3 is made up of 15 amino acids. The CDR3 sequence: CSVEDQRGQMYEQYF. In DNA form, the CDR3 reads TGCAGCGTTGAAGATCAGCGGGGACAGATGTACGAGCAGTACTTC.

J is TRBJ1-1 and V is TRBV7-9, with a weak D call TRBD1 (5 bases). Germline lookup yields CDR1 SEHNR and CDR2 FQNEAQ (reference sequence). This CDR3 region has 11 residues. Trimming removed 7 bases at V and 11 bases at J, with 14 bases between. CDR3 sequence reads: CASTVGGNAFF. As DNA, the CDR3 is TGTGCCAGCACCGTTGGGGGAAACGCTTTCTTT.

This clonotype was seen only a few times. The rearrangement uses TRBV7-9 and TRBJ2-1; tentatively, D is TRBD1 or TRBD2 (6 bases each). Trimming stripped 5 bases from V and 6 bases from J, with 23 bases between. The CDR3 sequence is 17 residues long. Germline V gene data show CDR1 as SEHNR and CDR2 as FQNEAQ (reference sequence). CDR3 residues: CASSPWDRGRIVNEQFF. CDR3 nucleotides: TGTGCCAGCAGCCCCTGGGACCGGGGGCGTATAGTCAATGAGCAGTTCTTC.

In this sample, this clonotype turned up a few times. This chain uses TRBV5-1 with TRBJ1-5; D is uncertain. Trimming removed 3 bases from V and 4 bases from J, with 14 bases in between. CDR1 and CDR2 (germline): SGHRS, YFSETQ. The CDR3 extends over 15 amino acids. DNA for the CDR3: TGCGCCAGCAGCTGGCAAGGCGGATCAAATCAGCCCCAGCATTTT. This translates into CASSWQGGSNQPQHF.

This clonotype appeared a few times. The chain recombines TRBV10-3 with TRBJ1-2; TRBD1 might be the D (5 bases). This CDR3 has 15 amino acids. From germline, CDR1 is ENHRY and CDR2 SYGVKD. Trimming shortened V by 4 bases and J by 2 bases, and 14 bases separated the two germline ends. CDR3 DNA sequence: TGTGCCATCAGTGGGGGCCCGGACGAAAACTATGGCTACACCTTC. Translation: CAISGGPDENYGYTF.

This sequence joins TRBV12-3 or TRBV12-4 and TRBJ2-1; D remains unclear. The CDR3 is 13 residues long. V gave up 3 bases and J gave up 5 bases, with 8 bases separating them. CDR3 DNA sequence: TGTGCCAGCAGTTTTTTTAGGAACAATGAGCAGTTCTTC. Protein sequence: CASSFFRNNEQFF.

The J gene is TRBJ2-3, the V gene TRBV7-6; TRBD2 agrees at 10 bases. The CDR3 consists of 17 residues. J gave up 1 base and V 1 base, and 5 bases lay outside the gene matches. Germline V gene lookup returns CDR1 SGHVS and CDR2 FNYEAQ. CDR3 sequence: CASSLGLGTSGTDTQYF. The CDR3 nucleotides read TGTGCCAGCAGCTTAGGCCTCGGGACTAGCGGCACAGATACGCAGTATTTT.

This clonotype occurred a few times. The chain has TRBV20-1 and TRBJ2-5, with D hard to call. Germline-derived CDR1 and CDR2 are DFQATT and SNEGSKA (reference sequence). Trimming took off 2 bases at V and 5 bases at J, with 9 bases between the two ends. The CDR3 runs 12 residues. CDR3 protein: CSARSMYETQYF. The CDR3 DNA reads as TGCAGTGCTAGATCCATGTACGAGACCCAGTACTTC.

This clonotype was seen only a few times. The rearrangement uses TRBV7-8 and TRBJ2-5, with TRBD2 matching 10 bases. J gave up 1 base and V 3 bases, and 17 bases lay outside the gene matches. The CDR3 is 20 residues long. The germline CDR1 and CDR2 sequences are SGHVS and FQNEAQ. The CDR3 bases are TGTGCCAGCAGCTTCGGTCTAGCGGGGGCCCCAGCTAATTCCCAAGAGACCCAGTACTTC. Residues: CASSFGLAGAPANSQETQYF.

V is TRBV7-7 and J is TRBJ2-5; 9 bases are shared with TRBD1. Trimming removed 5 bases from V and 1 base from J; junction bases left unmatched: 2. The V gene's germline CDR1 is SSHAT and CDR2 FNYEAQ (reference sequence). CDR3 size: 14 residues. For the CDR3, the DNA is TGTGCCAGCAGCCGGACAGGGGTCCAAGAGACCCAGTACTTC. Protein product: CASSRTGVQETQYF.

The CDR3 spells CASARGGVKEQFF. CDR3 DNA sequence: TGTGCCAGCGCCCGGGGAGGGGTGAAGGAGCAGTTCTTC. J is TRBJ2-1 and V is TRBV2, with 7 bases matching TRBD2. This CDR3 comprises 13 residues. Germline trimming cut 8 bases from V and 10 bases from J; bases unmatched to any gene: 11. Germline V gene lookup returns CDR1 SNHLY and CDR2 FYNNEI. Complete variable domain (other parts from reference TRBV2 and TRBJ2-1): EPEVTQTPSHQVTQMGQEVILRCVPISNHLYFYWYRQILGQKVEFLVSFYNNEISEKSEIFDDQFSVERPDGSNFTLKIRSTKLEDSAMYFCASARGGVKEQFFGPGTRLTVL.

This chain connects TRBV7-6 to TRBJ2-5, with TRBD1 as a possible D gene (6 bases). The V gene's germline CDR1 is SGHVS and CDR2 FNYEAQ. This CDR3 has 14 amino acids. V was pared by 2 bases and J by 4 bases, with 11 bases between. In DNA, the CDR3 is TGTGCCAGCAGCTTACCGGGACAATCAGAGACCCAGTACTTC. Translated: CASSLPGQSETQYF.

This clonotype was seen a few times. The chain links TRBV12-3 or TRBV12-4 to TRBJ2-3, with 7 nucleotides matching TRBD2. V was clipped by 5 bases and J by 0 bases; unmatched bases: 11. The CDR3 is made up of 17 amino acids. The CDR3, as DNA: TGTGCCAGCAGTCCCCCCGTGGCTAGCGGAAGCACAGATACGCAGTATTTT. Translating it yields CASSPPVASGSTDTQYF.